These 8 T cell receptor beta chains came from one sample sequenced in a study of shared clonotypes between healthy human individuals. Clones were read by immunoSEQ multiplex PCR, and TCRdb kept only the in-frame ones, dropping some. The table lists roughly 720,000 clones, about 90% of them singletons, with approximately 35% in the top ten. The sequenced material came from memory CD8+ T cells from PBMCs. Subset meaning: CD45RO+ cells pooled with CCR7-negative TemRA cells. These receptors all stem from a man aged 18 to 29 in good health. Some clones in this sample may be carry-over from other donors' samples.

The chain employs TRBV5-1 and TRBJ2-2, with 13 bases aligning to TRBD2. The CDR3 consists of 17 residues. CDR1 and CDR2 (germline): SGHRS, YFSETQ. Losses at the gene ends were 5 bases for V and 5 bases for J; bases not matched to a gene: 9. In DNA, the CDR3 is TGCGCCAGCAGACGAGGACTAGCGGGAGCGGAGACCGGGGAGCTGTTTTTT. This encodes CASRRGLAGAETGELFF.

J is TRBJ1-1 and V is TRBV7-3; 7 bases fit TRBD1. Per germline, CDR1 SGHTA and CDR2 FQGTGA. Losses at the gene ends were 5 bases for V and 4 bases for J; bases not matched to a gene: 7. The CDR3 totals 14 residues. CDR3 coding DNA: TGTGCCAGCAGCCGACAGGGTTTCGGCACTGAAGCTTTCTTT. Translation gives CASSRQGFGTEAFF. Combining the CDR3 with reference TRBV7-3 and TRBJ1-1 gives the whole variable domain GAGVSQTPSNKVTEKGKYVELRCDPISGHTALYWYRQSLGQGPEFLIYFQGTGAADDSGLPNDRFFAVRPEGSVSTLKIQRTERGDSAVYLCASSRQGFGTEAFFGQGTRLTVV.

The rearrangement uses TRBV5-1 and TRBJ1-1; D may be TRBD1 (5 bases). The CDR3 covers 14 residues. Germline CDR1 is SGHRS and CDR2 is YFSETQ. Deletions cut 0 bases from V and 1 base from J, with 7 bases between. CDR3 amino acids: CASSLVGGNTEAFF. In DNA form, the CDR3 reads TGCGCCAGCAGCTTGGTTGGGGGGAACACTGAAGCTTTCTTT.

The genes are TRBV7-9 and TRBJ2-7, with a possible D match to TRBD1 (7 bases). Germline V gene sequence: CDR1 SEHNR, CDR2 FQNEAQ (reference sequence). The CDR3 consists of 15 residues. Trimming removed 1 base at V and 5 bases at J, with 15 bases between. The DNA of the CDR3 is TGTGCCAGCAGCTTAGGGGGGGACAGCCCCAACGAGCAGTACTTC. Residues: CASSLGGDSPNEQYF.

In its sample, this clone was seen many times. This chain links TRBV15 with TRBJ1-1; no clear D. CDR1 is LNHNV, CDR2 YYDKDF, per germline (reference sequence). V was clipped by 3 bases and J by 0 bases, with 8 bases between them. CDR3 length: 14 residues. CDR3 nucleotides: TGTGCCACCAGCAGCACTAGATTGAACACTGAAGCTTTCTTT. It translates to CATSSTRLNTEAFF.

The chain has TRBV10-3 and TRBJ2-1; D may match TRBD1 or TRBD2 (5 bases each). The V gene lost 3 bases and the J gene lost 7 bases, with 7 bases spanning the gap. CDR1 ENHRY and CDR2 SYGVKD come from the germline V gene. This CDR3 region has 12 residues. This chain's CDR3 is CAISDEGNEQFF. The CDR3 nucleotides are TGTGCCATCAGTGATGAGGGGAATGAGCAGTTCTTC.

This clone was detected only a few times. The V gene is TRBV4-1, the J gene TRBJ1-4, with D possibly TRBD1 on 6 matching bases. The ends were cut back, 5 bases at V and 8 bases at J, with 18 bases in the middle. The germline CDR1 and CDR2 sequences are MGHRA and YSYEKL. The CDR3 contains 15 residues. In DNA, the CDR3 is TGCGCCAGCAGCGCCAGACAGGCTTTAGTGGAAAAACTGTTTTTT. Translated, it gives CASSARQALVEKLFF.

This rearrangement joins TRBV27 to TRBJ2-1, with D perhaps matching TRBD1 (6 bases). The V end was cut by 5 bases, the J end by 2 bases, with 16 bases between. Germline CDR1 is MNHEY and CDR2 is SMNVEV (reference sequence). This CDR3 is built from 16 residues. The CDR3, as DNA: TGTGCCAGCAGTCCACGCCAGGGGTTAGCCTACAATGAGCAGTTCTTC. As protein: CASSPRQGLAYNEQFF.